This TCR beta chain was obtained from a study of CD8 T cells in Susac syndrome. This CDR3 comprises 16 residues. Germline V lookup: CDR1 SEHNR, CDR2 FQNEAQ (reference sequence). V shed 3 bases and J shed 1 base, with 10 bases lying between them. After extraction with the RNeasy kit, about 0.45 to 1 ug of the RNA was reverse transcribed using random hexamers. immunoSEQ multiplex PCR amplified TCR beta CDR3 across 54 Vbeta, 13 Jbeta. TCRdb re-derived calls from the immunoSEQ multiplex PCR reads in MiXCR, one entry per CDR3 protein. Counted here are 250,000 to 350,000 distinct CDR3 sequences, roughly 85% occurring once; the ten biggest clones make up over 0.09%.

Source material: CD8+ T cells from PBMCs. The receptor was derived from a human donor with multiple sclerosis. The chain carries TRBV7-9 and TRBJ2-6; a possible D gene is TRBD1 (6 bases). The CDR3, as DNA: TGTGCCAGCAGCTTCGAGAGGGGGTCTGGGGCCAACGTCCTGACTTTC. As protein: CASSFERGSGANVLTF.